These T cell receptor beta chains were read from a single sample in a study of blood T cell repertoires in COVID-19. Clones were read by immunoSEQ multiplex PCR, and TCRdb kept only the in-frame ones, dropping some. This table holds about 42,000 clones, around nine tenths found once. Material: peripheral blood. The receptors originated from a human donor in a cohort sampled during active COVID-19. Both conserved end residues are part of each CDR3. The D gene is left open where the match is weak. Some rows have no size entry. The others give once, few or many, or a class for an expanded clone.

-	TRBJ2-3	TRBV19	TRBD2	TGTGCCAGTAGTGGGACTAGCGGGGGGGCAGCTGGAGATACGCAGTATTTT	CASSGTSGGAAGDTQYF
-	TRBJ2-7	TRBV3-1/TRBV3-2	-	TGTGCCAGCAGCCAAGTTTTCCTAGCGAGTTACGAGCAGTACTTC	CASSQVFLASYEQYF
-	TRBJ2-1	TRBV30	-	TGTGCCTATACGGACCGGGGTGAGCAGTTCTTC	CAYTDRGEQFF
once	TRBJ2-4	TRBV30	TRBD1	TGTGCCTGGAGTAAACAGGGGGCAGCCCAAAACATTCAGTACTTC	CAWSKQGAAQNIQYF
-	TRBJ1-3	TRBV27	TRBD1	TGTGCCAGCAGTCCCCGGGGGACAGGAGGAAACACCATATATTTT	CASSPRGTGGNTIYF
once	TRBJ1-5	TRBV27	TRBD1	TGTGCCAGCAGTTTATCGCCTAGACAGGGGAGAGATCAGCCCCAGCATTTT	CASSLSPRQGRDQPQHF
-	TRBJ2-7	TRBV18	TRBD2	TGTGCCAGCTCACCGACTAGCGGGCGACTCTACGAGCAGTACTTC	CASSPTSGRLYEQYF
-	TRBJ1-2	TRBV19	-	TGTGCCAGTAACCGACAGGAGGCTTACTATGGCTACACCTTC	CASNRQEAYYGYTF
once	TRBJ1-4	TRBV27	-	TGTGCCAGCAGTTTATCCCTTACTAATGAAAAACTGTTTTTT	CASSLSLTNEKLFF
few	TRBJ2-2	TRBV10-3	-	TGTGCCATCAGGAACAGTCTTTCGAACACCGGGGAGCTGTTTTTT	CAIRNSLSNTGELFF
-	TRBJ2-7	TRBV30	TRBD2	TGTGCCTGGAGTGGCCGCGGGGGGGCCGGTGGGGAGCAGTACTTC	CAWSGRGGAGGEQYF
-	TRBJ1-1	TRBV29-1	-	TGCAGCGTTGAGTGGGGGGATAATGAAGCTTTCTTT	CSVEWGDNEAFF
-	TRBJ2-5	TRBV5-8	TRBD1	TGTGCCAGCAGCATAGAACTGACAGGGCGGGAGACCCAGTACTTC	CASSIELTGRETQYF
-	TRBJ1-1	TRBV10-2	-	TGCGCCAGCAGTGAGTCGTCCGCCAGGGTGGGAGAAGCTTTCTTT	CASSESSARVGEAFF
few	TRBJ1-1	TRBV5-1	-	TGCGCCAGCAGCCCAGGGGATCGGAAAACTGAAGCTTTCTTT	CASSPGDRKTEAFF
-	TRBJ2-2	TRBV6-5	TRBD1	TGTGCCAGCACGGGACAGGGGGCCACCGGGGAGCTGTTTTTT	CASTGQGATGELFF
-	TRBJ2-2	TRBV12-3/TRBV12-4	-	TGTGCCAGCAGACAGGGGAGGACCGGGGAGCTGTTTTTT	CASRQGRTGELFF
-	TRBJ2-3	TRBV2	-	TGTGCCAGCAGTCCGGGAGCACAGTATTTT	CASSPGAQYF
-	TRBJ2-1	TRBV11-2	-	TGTGCCAGCAGTCGGGACTGGCTTAGGGATGAGCAGTTCTTC	CASSRDWLRDEQFF
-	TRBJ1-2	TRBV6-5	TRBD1	TGTGCCAGCAGTTACGGGCAGGGGGACTATGGCTACACCTTC	CASSYGQGDYGYTF
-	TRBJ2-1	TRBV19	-	TGTGCCAGTAGTATAGCAACCTACAATGAGCAGTTCTTC	CASSIATYNEQFF
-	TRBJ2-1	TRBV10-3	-	TGTGCCATCAGTGTTCTCGATGAGCAGTTCTTC	CAISVLDEQFF
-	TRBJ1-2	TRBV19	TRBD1	TGTGCCAGTAGTATCAGGGGGCTGGGGGGCTACACCTTC	CASSIRGLGGYTF
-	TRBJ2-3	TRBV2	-	TGTGCCAACATACTTTCCGGGACTCAAACAGATACGCAGTATTTT	CANILSGTQTDTQYF
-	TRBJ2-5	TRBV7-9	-	TGTGCCACCACCGGAGGGACCGACAAAGAGACCCAGTACTTC	CATTGGTDKETQYF
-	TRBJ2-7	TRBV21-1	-	TGTGCCAGCAGCAAAGAGGCTGGGCAAAGAAACGAGCAGTACTTC	CASSKEAGQRNEQYF
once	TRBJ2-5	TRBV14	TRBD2	TGTGCCAGCAGCCGCTCCCCGGGACTACAAGAGACCCAGTACTTC	CASSRSPGLQETQYF
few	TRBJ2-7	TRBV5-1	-	TGCGCCAGCAGCTTGTCTCTTTCCGGGCTAGCGTCCTACGAGCAGTACTTC	CASSLSLSGLASYEQYF
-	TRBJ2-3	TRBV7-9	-	TGTGCCAGCAGCTTGGGCAGGACAGATACGCAGTATTTT	CASSLGRTDTQYF
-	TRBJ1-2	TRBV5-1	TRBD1	TGCGCCAGCAGCTCGACAGGGGGCCTTAACTATGGCTACACCTTC	CASSSTGGLNYGYTF
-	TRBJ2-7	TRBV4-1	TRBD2	TGCGCCAGCAGCCAAGGAGTCGCGGCGGGGGATACTTCGAGAGAGCAGTACTTC	CASSQGVAAGDTSREQYF
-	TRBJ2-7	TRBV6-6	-	TGTGCCAGCAGGGGCTCCGAGCAGTACTTC	CASRGSEQYF
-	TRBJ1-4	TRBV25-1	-	TGTGCCAGCAGTGAGATTTTAGATGAAAAACTGTTTTTT	CASSEILDEKLFF